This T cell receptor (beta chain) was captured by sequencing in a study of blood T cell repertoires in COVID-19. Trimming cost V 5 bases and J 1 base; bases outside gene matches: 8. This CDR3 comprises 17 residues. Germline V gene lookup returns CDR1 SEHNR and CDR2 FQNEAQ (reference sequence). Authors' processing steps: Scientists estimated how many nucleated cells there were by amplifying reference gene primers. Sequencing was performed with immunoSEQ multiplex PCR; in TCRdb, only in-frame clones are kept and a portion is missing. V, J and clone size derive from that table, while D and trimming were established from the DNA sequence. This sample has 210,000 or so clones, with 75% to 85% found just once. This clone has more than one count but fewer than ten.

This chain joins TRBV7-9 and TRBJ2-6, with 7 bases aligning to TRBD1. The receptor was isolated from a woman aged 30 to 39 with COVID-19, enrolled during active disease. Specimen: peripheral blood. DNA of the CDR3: TGTGCCAGCAGCATCGTCAGGGGGAAATCTGGGGCCAACGTCCTGACTTTC. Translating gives CASSIVRGKSGANVLTF.